This T cell receptor beta chain originates from a study of T cell responses to AZD1222 COVID-19 vaccine. Study-level points and caveats: Distributed over spike, vaccine-associated CD4 TCRs predominated at 160-218 and 743-854. Unmutated variant regions are reportedly targeted by nearly half of spike-specific TCRs. Rises in breadth and depth of Spike-specific TCRs came after two AZD1222 doses.

Some clones are missing from TCRdb's copy, which holds only in-frame ones; the method was immunoSEQ multiplex PCR. The sample contains 150,000 to 190,000 clones, about 87% of which appear only once. This CDR3 spans 16 amino acids. Trimming removed 6 bases at V and 1 base at J, with 15 bases between. Per the germline V gene, CDR1 is LGHDT and CDR2 is YNNKEL (reference sequence). Of note for this clone: The antigen is undetermined.

V and J are TRBV3-1 (or the pseudogene TRBV3-2) and TRBJ2-2, with D possibly TRBD2 on 6 matching bases. The specimen was peripheral blood, collected 28 days after the second AZD1222 dose. The sequence was obtained from an adult who received the AZD1222 COVID-19 vaccine. The CDR3 DNA reads TGTGCCAGCAGGAGGGACTGGCCAAAGAACACCGGGGAGCTGTTTTTT. Its translation: CASRRDWPKNTGELFF.